This T cell receptor beta chain was identified in a study of patients and donors after allogeneic stem cell transplantation. The V end lost 6 bases, the J end lost 6 bases, and 5 bases lay between the germline ends. The CDR3 totals 10 residues. The germline V gene encodes CDR1 MDHEN and CDR2 SYDVKM. Using its own MiXCR run on the RT-PCR reads, TCRdb lists one record per CDR3 protein. The table includes about 230,000 distinct CDR3 sequences, 12% to 15% detected once. This clonotype was counted only a few times. V gene TRBV28 combines with J gene TRBJ2-5; D is undetermined. Sequences were obtained from blood, either unsorted or a sorted T cell fraction (not recorded which). The clonotype was recovered from a human donor who was either an allogeneic HSCT recipient or a stem cell or donor lymphocyte infusion donor (not recorded which). It is not recorded whose cells these are; they may come from a transplant donor. As DNA, the CDR3 is TGTGCCAGCAGCCGGAAGACCCAGTACTTC. Encoded protein: CASSRKTQYF.